This TCR beta chain is drawn from a study of cytomegalovirus exposure and HLA in healthy donors. V was shortened by 6 bases and J by 8 bases, with 16 bases between the two germline ends. Germline CDR1 and CDR2: LNHDA and SQIVND (reference sequence). The CDR3 consists of 14 residues. Primers for the PCR totalled 60 Vbeta and 13 Jbeta. The method was immunoSEQ multiplex PCR; TCRdb's version includes in-frame clones alone and lacks a portion of them. Among 150,000 or so clones listed, more than 60% were seen once. The chain combines TRBV19 with TRBJ1-4, with D unclear. Sequencing was carried out using PBMCs. The receptor was isolated from a woman aged 40 to 49 in good health and CMV-seronegative. The CDR3 sequence: CASSNPWGGEKLFF. The CDR3 nucleotides are TGTGCCAGTAGCAACCCCTGGGGAGGCGAAAAACTGTTTTTT.